The 17 T cell receptor beta chains reported below all come from one sample, sequenced in a study of identical twins. MiXCR, applied by TCRdb to the 5' RACE reads, yields one record per CDR3 protein. This sample carries about 250,000 distinct CDR3 sequences, more than 12% of them seen once, and the ten largest clones take approximately 8.2%. The sample was memory (CD45RO+) T cells sorted from blood. These receptors came from a woman younger than 30 in good health.

The DNA for the CDR3 is TGTGCCAGCAGTTCCTCCCTGGGCTCCTACAATGAGCAGTTCTTC. It translates to CASSSSLGSYNEQFF. The chain has TRBV6-2 or TRBV6-3 and TRBJ2-1; D remains ambiguous. Germline loops: CDR1 MNHEY, CDR2 SVGEGT. Trimming shortened V by 4 bases and J by 0 bases, and 10 bases separated the two germline ends. The CDR3 totals 15 residues.

This clonotype occurred many times. The V call is TRBV5-1, the J call TRBJ1-1, with D perhaps matching TRBD1 (6 bases). Trimming took off 0 bases at V and 10 bases at J, with 10 bases between the two ends. The CDR3 sequence is 12 residues long. From germline, CDR1 is SGHRS and CDR2 YFSETQ. The CDR3 loop is CASSLAQGPAFF. The CDR3 DNA reads TGCGCCAGCAGCTTGGCCCAGGGGCCAGCTTTCTTT.

The J gene is TRBJ1-1, the V gene TRBV2, with 8 bases aligning to TRBD1. The CDR3 is made up of 13 amino acids. V was clipped by 6 bases and J by 7 bases; unmatched bases: 7. Germline V gene sequence: CDR1 SNHLY, CDR2 FYNNEI. The CDR3 reads CASREQGGGEAFF. DNA for the CDR3: TGTGCCAGCAGAGAACAGGGGGGTGGTGAAGCTTTCTTT.

There are a few counts of this clonotype. The chain uses TRBV7-3 and TRBJ1-2; no clear D. Per the germline V gene, CDR1 is SGHTA and CDR2 is FQGTGA. The CDR3 is made up of 10 amino acids. V lost 5 bases to trimming and J lost 14 bases, with 12 bases between them. The CDR3 nucleotides read TGTGCCAGCAGCCCTAAGGCGGGGACCTTC. It specifies CASSPKAGTF.

The rearrangement joins TRBV5-1 to TRBJ2-7; 9 bases are a match to TRBD1. Trimming took 4 bases from V and 5 from J; bases not matched to a gene: 10. This CDR3 is 15 amino acids long. CDR1 SGHRS and CDR2 YFSETQ come from the germline V gene. The CDR3 sequence is CASSGQDRGPNEQYF. The CDR3 DNA sequence: TGCGCCAGCAGCGGACAGGACAGGGGACCAAACGAGCAGTACTTC.

This clonotype was counted only a few times. Here the CDR3 reads CASSLTVSTDTQYF. The CDR3 DNA reads as TGCGCCAGCAGCTTGACTGTCAGCACAGATACGCAGTATTTT. The chain carries TRBV5-1 and TRBJ2-3; no definite D call. The V end lost 1 base, the J end lost 0 bases, and 6 bases lay between the germline ends. From germline, CDR1 is SGHRS and CDR2 YFSETQ. The CDR3 is made up of 14 amino acids.

This clonotype was found a few times. The gene calls are TRBV7-9 and TRBJ1-1; unclear D gene. The CDR3 runs to 13 residues. CDR1 SEHNR and CDR2 FQNEAQ come from the germline V gene (reference sequence). Trimming cost V 5 bases and J 6 bases, with 13 bases left between them. CDR3 sequence reads: CASSQTEVAEAFF. In DNA form, the CDR3 reads TGTGCCAGCAGCCAGACGGAGGTGGCTGAAGCTTTCTTT. Looking up the rest from reference TRBV7-9 and TRBJ1-1 gives the full variable domain: DTGVSQNPRHKITKRGQNVTFRCDPISEHNRLYWYRQTLGQGPEFLTYFQNEAQLEKSRLLSDRFSAERPKGSFSTLEIQRTEQGDSAMYLCASSQTEVAEAFFGQGTRLTVV.

This clonotype was found a few times. The rearrangement joins TRBV18 to TRBJ1-1; 9 nucleotides line up with TRBD1. CDR1 is KGHSH, CDR2 LQKENI, per germline. This CDR3 contains 14 residues. The V and J ends lost 3 bases and 4 bases, in that order; junction bases with no gene match: 3. This CDR3 is CASSPDRGVTEAFF. CDR3 nucleotide sequence: TGTGCCAGCTCACCGGACAGGGGAGTCACTGAAGCTTTCTTT.

The rearrangement uses TRBV6-1 and TRBJ1-1, with 7 bases identical to TRBD1. This CDR3 has 13 amino acids. Trimming removed 4 bases from V and 3 bases from J; junction bases left unmatched: 2. Germline CDR1 is MNHNS and CDR2 is SASEGT. The CDR3 protein is CASSADRDTEAFF. The CDR3 DNA sequence: TGTGCCAGCAGTGCCGACAGGGACACTGAAGCTTTCTTT.

In its sample, this clonotype was seen a few times. V and J are TRBV5-1 and TRBJ2-3, with 7 bases fitting TRBD2. This CDR3 region has 15 residues. Germline-derived CDR1 and CDR2 are SGHRS and YFSETQ. J lost 5 bases, V lost 4 bases, and 10 bases had no gene match. CDR3 sequence reads: CASSPLAGRGDTQYF. The CDR3 DNA sequence: TGCGCCAGCAGCCCCCTGGCGGGGAGGGGAGATACGCAGTATTTT.

This chain uses TRBV20-1 with TRBJ2-3; 7 nucleotides align to TRBD1. With 7 bases clipped from V and 2 bases from J, the junction kept 6 bases outside the gene matches. Germline CDR1 DFQATT, CDR2 SNEGSKA (reference sequence). The CDR3 is 13 amino acids. The CDR3 sequence: CSVETGITDTQYF. The CDR3 DNA follows: TGCAGTGTTGAGACAGGGATCACAGATACGCAGTATTTT.

In its sample, this clonotype was seen a few times. The chain couples TRBV3-1 to TRBJ2-7; 8 bases fit TRBD2. This CDR3 comprises 15 residues. Germline CDR1 reads LGHDT; CDR2 reads YNNKEL (reference sequence). V trimming: 5 bases; J trimming: 3 bases; junction bases outside the gene matches: 9. In DNA form, the CDR3 reads TGTGCCAGCAGCGTGCAAAGCGGGGGAGGCTACGAGCAGTACTTC. It codes for CASSVQSGGGYEQYF.

The V and J genes are TRBV29-1 and TRBJ2-7, with D tentatively TRBD1 (5 bases). The CDR3 extends over 15 amino acids. V was clipped by 4 bases and J by 0 bases, with 16 bases between them. Germline loops: CDR1 SQVTM, CDR2 ANQGSEA. Here the CDR3 DNA reads TGCAGCGTTGTAGACCCAGGGTTCCTCTCCTACGAGCAGTACTTC. This translates into CSVVDPGFLSYEQYF.

The chain links TRBV6-5 to TRBJ2-7; D uncertain. Looked up from germline, CDR1 is MNHEY and CDR2 is SVGAGI. Trimming stripped 0 bases from V and 1 base from J, with 7 bases between. The CDR3 extends over 14 amino acids. The CDR3 sequence is CASSYSISSYEQYF. The CDR3 coding sequence is TGTGCCAGCAGTTACTCGATTTCGTCCTACGAGCAGTACTTC.

This clonotype has just a few counts. The chain has TRBV20-1 and TRBJ2-3; no clear D. Per the germline V gene, CDR1 is DFQATT and CDR2 is SNEGSKA (reference sequence). Between the trimmed V and J ends, which lost 5 bases and 6 bases, there was a span of 9 bases. This CDR3 is built from 11 residues. CDR3 sequence (DNA): TGCAGTGCTTCCGCCATGGATACGCAGTATTTT. Translated: CSASAMDTQYF.

The chain combines TRBV4-1 with TRBJ1-2, with 8 nucleotides matching TRBD1. Losses at the gene ends were 0 bases for V and 8 bases for J; bases not matched to a gene: 5. The CDR3 is 14 amino acids. Germline V gives CDR1 MGHRA, CDR2 YSYEKL. CDR3: CASSQDGRGQGYTF. The CDR3 DNA sequence: TGCGCCAGCAGCCAAGACGGCAGGGGGCAAGGCTACACCTTC.

CDR3 protein: CSARDVGTKRTEAFF. The CDR3 DNA is TGCAGTGCTAGAGATGTCGGGACAAAGCGCACTGAAGCTTTCTTT. This sequence joins TRBV20-1 and TRBJ1-1; the D gene is possibly TRBD1 (6 bases). The CDR3 runs to 15 residues. Germline CDR1 and CDR2: DFQATT and SNEGSKA (reference sequence). The V and J ends lost 0 bases and 4 bases respectively, with 15 bases between them.